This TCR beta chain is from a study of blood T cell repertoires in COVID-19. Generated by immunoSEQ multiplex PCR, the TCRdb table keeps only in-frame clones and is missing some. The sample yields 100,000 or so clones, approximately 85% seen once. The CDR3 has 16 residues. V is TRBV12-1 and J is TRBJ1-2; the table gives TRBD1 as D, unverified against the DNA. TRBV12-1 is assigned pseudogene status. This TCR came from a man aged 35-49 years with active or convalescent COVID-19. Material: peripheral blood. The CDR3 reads CASSPKGVTGVGGYTF. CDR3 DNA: TGTGCCAGCAGCCCGAAGGGGGTTACAGGGGTGGGCGGCTACACCTTC.